The clone carrying this TCR beta chain was detected ten times or more. The antigen remains undetermined. The library tagged each cDNA molecule with unique molecular identifiers. TCRdb redid the calling of the RACE reads with MiXCR, one entry per CDR3 protein. There are about 340,000 distinct CDR3 sequences in the sample; approximately 6.3% occur only once, and 7.5% to 9% lies in the top ten. The source of the sample is a study of human T cells and chemical hapten exposure. Study context: For sensitization, 2% DPC was applied to a roughly 2 cm by roughly 2 cm patch of upper inner arm skin. Study-wide results and limits: With regard to DPC sensitization, TCRs above 1 in 1000 frequency did not change. Versus controls, expanded TCRs had significantly more large CDR3 similarity clusters.

Specified time point: patch test 1, 2 weeks after DPC sensitization. Noted treatment: therapeutic diphenylcyclopropenone sensitization with weekly scalp DPC. This sequence was found in a woman aged 18-29 years with alopecia areata. Some clones in this sample may be carry-over from other donors' samples. The sequenced sample was whole blood, obtained in connection with sensitization to the hapten diphenylcyclopropenone (DPC).

The CDR3 protein is CASSQLTGDNQPQHF. CDR3 coding DNA: TGCGCCAGCAGCCAGCTTACAGGAGATAATCAGCCCCAGCATTTT. This chain joins TRBV4-3 and TRBJ1-5; the D gene is possibly TRBD1 (5 bases). V lost 3 bases to trimming and J lost 4 bases, with 13 bases between them. The length of the CDR3 is 15 residues. CDR1 is LGHNA and CDR2 is YSLEER in the germline V gene.